Listed below are T cell receptor beta chains from one sample, sequenced in a study of regulatory T cells in long-lasting Graves disease. TCRdb reprocessed the multiplex PCR reads via MiXCR and lists one record per CDR3 protein. The table records more than 450,000 distinct CDR3 sequences, around 15% of them present only once. In addition, the sample was reused for a study of T cells in Graves' hyperthyroidism and ophthalmopathy.

This specimen was peripheral blood mononuclear cells (PBMCs), taken at new diagnosis, from a patient treated with antithyroid drugs. The origin of the receptors is a man between 35 and 55 years old with Graves disease. Both conserved end residues are part of each CDR3. D genes are given only for firm matches. Where a row states a size, it is once, few, many or the class of an expanded clone; other rows omit it.

v_call	d_call	clone_size	j_call	cdr3_aa	cdr3_nt
TRBV2	-	many	TRBJ1-1	CASSEQFMNTEAFF	TGTGCCAGCAGTGAACAGTTCATGAACACTGAAGCTTTCTTT
TRBV7-2	TRBD2	many	TRBJ2-3	CASRATGLGTDTQYF	TGTGCCAGCAGGGCCACGGGACTAGGGACAGATACGCAGTATTTT
TRBV7-4	TRBD2	many	TRBJ2-3	CASSPRLAVSTDTQYF	TGTGCCAGCAGCCCCCGGCTAGCGGTTAGCACAGATACGCAGTATTTT
TRBV25-1	TRBD2	-	TRBJ2-1	CASSDTSGRYNEQFF	TGTGCCAGCAGTGATACTAGCGGGAGATACAATGAGCAGTTCTTC
TRBV4-2	-	many	TRBJ1-5	CASSQGSSNQPQHF	TGTGCCAGCAGCCAAGGATCGAGCAATCAGCCCCAGCATTTT
TRBV20-1	-	few	TRBJ2-7	CSARDGSFEQYF	TGCAGTGCTAGAGATGGGAGCTTCGAGCAGTACTTC
TRBV29-1	-	few	TRBJ2-7	CSVTTESTYEQYF	TGCAGCGTGACGACAGAGTCCACCTACGAGCAGTACTTC
TRBV20-1	TRBD1	-	TRBJ1-1	CSAPDRVKAEAFF	TGCAGTGCCCCTGACAGGGTTAAGGCTGAAGCTTTCTTT
TRBV7-9	TRBD2	many	TRBJ2-3	CASSRSGSRDTQYF	TGTGCCAGCAGCCGTAGCGGGAGTCGAGATACGCAGTATTTT
TRBV6-1	-	few	TRBJ2-3	CASNSAGGGTDTQYF	TGTGCCAGCAACTCCGCTGGCGGAGGCACAGATACGCAGTATTTT
TRBV12-3/TRBV12-4	TRBD2	few	TRBJ2-2	CASRIAGGITGELFF	TGTGCCAGCAGAATAGCGGGAGGGATCACCGGGGAGCTGTTTTTT
TRBV28	TRBD2	-	TRBJ2-1	CASSGLAGVAYEQFF	TGTGCCAGCAGCGGACTAGCGGGAGTAGCCTATGAGCAGTTCTTC
TRBV11-2	-	many	TRBJ1-1	CASSPQRWAEAFF	TGTGCCAGCAGCCCCCAAAGGTGGGCAGAAGCTTTCTTT
TRBV6-1	-	few	TRBJ1-5	CASREASNQPQHF	TGTGCCAGCAGAGAGGCATCCAATCAGCCCCAGCATTTT
TRBV28	-	many	TRBJ1-2	CASRPTGTYGYTF	TGTGCCAGCAGACCGACCGGGACGTACGGCTACACCTTC
TRBV27	TRBD2	many	TRBJ2-1	CASSFTAGDYNEQFF	TGTGCCAGCAGTTTTACAGCGGGGGACTACAATGAGCAGTTCTTC
TRBV15	-	many	TRBJ2-1	CATSVGDLNEQFF	TGTGCCACCAGCGTGGGCGACTTGAATGAGCAGTTCTTC
TRBV27	-	-	TRBJ2-1	CASSLSRRTEQFF	TGTGCCAGCAGTCTTAGTAGGCGCACTGAGCAGTTCTTC
TRBV6-1	-	-	TRBJ2-1	CASRQTYNEQFF	TGTGCCAGCCGGCAGACCTACAATGAGCAGTTCTTC
TRBV3-1	TRBD2	-	TRBJ2-1	CASSQVAGGGDEQFF	TGTGCCAGCAGCCAAGTAGCGGGAGGAGGGGATGAGCAGTTCTTC
TRBV12-3/TRBV12-4	-	-	TRBJ2-5	CASSRAGFQETQYF	TGTGCCAGCAGCCGCGCGGGGTTCCAAGAGACCCAGTACTTC
TRBV12-3/TRBV12-4	TRBD1	-	TRBJ2-7	CASRRTGDYEQYF	TGTGCCAGCAGGAGGACAGGGGACTACGAGCAGTACTTC
TRBV7-3	TRBD2	-	TRBJ2-1	CASSPHLAGGPPEQFF	TGTGCCAGCAGCCCTCATCTAGCGGGAGGACCTCCTGAGCAGTTCTTC
TRBV28	TRBD2	-	TRBJ2-3	CASSLFRRLAGEEVMGTDTQYF	TGTGCCAGCAGTTTATTCAGGCGTCTAGCGGGAGAAGAGGTTATGGGCACAGATACGCAGTATTTT
TRBV27	-	many	TRBJ2-1	CASRLRGSSGYNEQFF	TGTGCCAGCAGGCTGAGGGGGTCTAGCGGATACAATGAGCAGTTCTTC
TRBV5-6	TRBD2	many	TRBJ2-3	CASSPDAGATDTQYF	TGTGCCAGCAGCCCCGACGCGGGAGCGACAGATACGCAGTATTTT
TRBV18	-	many	TRBJ2-1	CASTPNREGEQFF	TGTGCCAGCACCCCAAACAGGGAAGGTGAGCAGTTCTTC
TRBV28	TRBD2	many	TRBJ2-1	CASSLYVGGREYNEQFF	TGTGCCAGCAGTTTATACGTGGGCGGGAGAGAGTACAATGAGCAGTTCTTC
TRBV27	TRBD2	many	TRBJ2-1	CASSWASGPYNEQFF	TGTGCCAGCAGTTGGGCTAGCGGGCCTTACAATGAGCAGTTCTTC
TRBV13	TRBD2	-	TRBJ2-2	CASSLPGLAGVGELFF	TGTGCCAGCAGCCTACCGGGACTAGCGGGAGTAGGGGAGCTGTTTTTT
TRBV2	TRBD2	many	TRBJ2-7	CASSEAPRGLAEPYEQYF	TGTGCCAGCAGTGAAGCGCCCCGGGGACTAGCGGAGCCCTACGAGCAGTACTTC
TRBV5-1	TRBD2	many	TRBJ2-1	CASSWGLAGVGGEQFF	TGCGCCAGCAGCTGGGGACTAGCGGGAGTTGGAGGTGAGCAGTTCTTC
TRBV29-1	-	-	TRBJ2-3	CSVEAASYTQYF	TGCAGCGTTGAAGCTGCCTCCTATACGCAGTATTTT
TRBV11-2	-	few	TRBJ2-7	CASSLVYGHEQYF	TGTGCCAGCAGCTTAGTCTATGGCCACGAGCAGTACTTC
TRBV29-1	TRBD2	-	TRBJ2-2	CSVEVGTSGTGELFF	TGCAGCGTTGAAGTCGGGACTAGCGGCACCGGGGAGCTGTTTTTT
TRBV5-1	TRBD2	-	TRBJ2-5	CASTFGGEGETQYF	TGCGCCAGCACGTTTGGAGGGGAGGGGGAGACCCAGTACTTC
TRBV5-1	TRBD1	many	TRBJ2-5	CASSTDRVGETQYF	TGCGCCAGCAGCACTGACAGGGTGGGAGAGACCCAGTACTTC
TRBV28	TRBD1	many	TRBJ1-1	CASKRVLGGQQNTEAFF	TGTGCCAGCAAAAGAGTCCTTGGGGGACAGCAGAACACTGAAGCTTTCTTT
TRBV14	TRBD1	-	TRBJ2-7	CASSQVQGARRGSSYEQYF	TGTGCCAGCAGCCAAGTACAGGGGGCTAGGCGGGGAAGCTCCTACGAGCAGTACTTC
TRBV7-3	-	few	TRBJ1-1	CASSLAFAGLNTEAFF	TGTGCCAGCAGCTTAGCCTTTGCAGGTCTGAACACTGAAGCTTTCTTT
TRBV12-3/TRBV12-4	-	many	TRBJ1-5	CASSLRRPLSQPQHF	TGTGCCAGCAGTTTAAGGCGGCCTCTCTCTCAGCCCCAGCATTTT
TRBV5-1	TRBD2	many	TRBJ2-3	CASSGGLAGYTQYF	TGCGCCAGCAGCGGCGGACTAGCGGGTTATACGCAGTATTTT
TRBV2	TRBD1	-	TRBJ1-2	CASSGTSGTGADYTF	TGTGCCAGCAGTGGGACATCCGGGACAGGGGCGGACTACACCTTC
TRBV18	-	many	TRBJ2-3	CASSPPLTYPSTDTQYF	TGTGCCAGCTCACCACCTTTGACATACCCTAGCACAGATACGCAGTATTTT
TRBV3-1	-	many	TRBJ1-2	CASSQLGENGYTF	TGTGCCAGCAGCCAACTGGGGGAGAATGGCTACACCTTC
TRBV9	TRBD2	many	TRBJ2-3	CASSVSGLATDTQYF	TGTGCCAGCAGCGTTTCGGGACTAGCGACAGATACGCAGTATTTT
TRBV5-1	TRBD1	many	TRBJ2-3	CASRTGTGTDTQYF	TGTGCCAGCAGAACCGGGACAGGCACAGATACGCAGTATTTT
TRBV10-3	TRBD2	-	TRBJ2-4	CAISEIRLAGDKNIQYF	TGTGCCATCAGTGAGATCCGGCTAGCGGGAGACAAAAACATTCAGTACTTC
TRBV3-1	-	many	TRBJ2-3	CASSQDWRDTQYF	TGTGCCAGCAGCCAAGACTGGCGAGATACGCAGTATTTT